Reported below is one T cell receptor beta chain. This clone's antigen is unknown. No base-level quality is on record; no much larger clone is a single base apart. Unmatched junction bases come to 6, with V trimmed by 2 bases and J by 5 bases. Its CDR3 holds 16 amino acids, cysteine through phenylalanine. CDR3 DNA is the only sequence kept; it has 48 bases, read in frame from the first base. Sequences KGHDR (CDR1) and SFDVKD (CDR2) are obtained from the germline V gene. This specimen belongs to a study of blood T cell repertoires in COVID-19 (TCRdb year 2020). Regarding the complete study: Samples covering the acute and convalescent phases of COVID-19 were provided by collaborators in the United States, Italy and Spain. The repertoires were released in a freely available public database meant as a resource for research on the immune response to SARS-CoV-2. Deeply sampled blood TCRbeta repertoires from subjects exposed to, actively infected with, or recovered from COVID-19 were included in the dataset. Where available, HLA class I and class II types were obtained from metadata supplied by the sample provider rather than from assay-based typing. The prospective study material was composed of cDNA or gDNA derived from T cells, B-cell-depleted T cells, or PBMCs. Samples were obtained from the ongoing ImmuneRACE study (first 160 participants) and from 1,254 subjects provided by 6 global collaborators. Nearly every sample came with metadata listing a de-identified subject ID, COVID-19 status, age in years and sex.

The immunoSEQ Assay, a bias-controlled multiplex PCR, was used to amplify TCRbeta CDR3 regions from genomic DNA. In the paper's pipeline: Nucleated cell counts per sample were estimated from amplification of reference gene primers within the assay. To quantify the absolute abundance of each unique TCRbeta CDR3 rearrangement, sequence reads were collapsed and filtered. For each sample, productive Simpson clonality was calculated as the square root of Simpson's diversity index over productive rearrangements. TCRdb carries this immuneACCESS record with in-frame sequences only. Its versions omit some clonotypes, under half of them owing to an unresolved V gene in the studies checked, with the rest unexplained. D and trimming were read from the DNA, whereas the V and J calls and clone size are those reported in that table. Here the sample has about 210,000 clones; over 75% occur a single time. 9.5% to 15% of the sample is taken by the ten largest.

Study-wide conclusions, independent of this receptor: How much clinical and demographic metadata was included differed by source and by participant, and the metadata was provided uncurated.

Whole blood was collected in K2EDTA tubes by collaborating institutions according to the institutions' own protocols. Collaborator samples were shipped for TCRbeta analysis as frozen whole blood, isolated PBMCs, or DNA extracted from either sample type. Rearrangement joined TRBV24-1 to TRBJ2-1, and 9 bases in between align with TRBD1. The sequenced material came from peripheral blood. The TCR was taken from a human donor in a cohort sampled during active COVID-19. The CDR3 protein sequence reads: CATSDSGGTGNNEQFF. The nucleotides are TGTGCCACCAGTGATTCGGGTGGGACAGGGAACAATGAGCAGTTCTTC.